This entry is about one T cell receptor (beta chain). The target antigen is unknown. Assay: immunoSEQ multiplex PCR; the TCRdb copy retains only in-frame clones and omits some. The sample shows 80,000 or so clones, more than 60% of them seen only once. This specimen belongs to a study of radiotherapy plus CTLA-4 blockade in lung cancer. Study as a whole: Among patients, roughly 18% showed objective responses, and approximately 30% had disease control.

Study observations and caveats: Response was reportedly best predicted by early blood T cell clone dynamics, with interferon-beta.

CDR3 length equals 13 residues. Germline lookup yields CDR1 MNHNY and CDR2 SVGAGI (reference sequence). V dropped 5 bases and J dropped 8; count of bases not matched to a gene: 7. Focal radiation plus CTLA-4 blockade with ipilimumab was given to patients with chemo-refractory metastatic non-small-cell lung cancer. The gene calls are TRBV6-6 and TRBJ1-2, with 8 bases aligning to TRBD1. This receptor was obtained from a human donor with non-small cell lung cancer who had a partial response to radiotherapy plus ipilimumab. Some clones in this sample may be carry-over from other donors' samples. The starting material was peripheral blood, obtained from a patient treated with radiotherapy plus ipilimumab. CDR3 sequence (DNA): TGTGCCAGCAGTCCTTCAGGGGGCCGGGGCTACACCTTC. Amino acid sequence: CASSPSGGRGYTF.